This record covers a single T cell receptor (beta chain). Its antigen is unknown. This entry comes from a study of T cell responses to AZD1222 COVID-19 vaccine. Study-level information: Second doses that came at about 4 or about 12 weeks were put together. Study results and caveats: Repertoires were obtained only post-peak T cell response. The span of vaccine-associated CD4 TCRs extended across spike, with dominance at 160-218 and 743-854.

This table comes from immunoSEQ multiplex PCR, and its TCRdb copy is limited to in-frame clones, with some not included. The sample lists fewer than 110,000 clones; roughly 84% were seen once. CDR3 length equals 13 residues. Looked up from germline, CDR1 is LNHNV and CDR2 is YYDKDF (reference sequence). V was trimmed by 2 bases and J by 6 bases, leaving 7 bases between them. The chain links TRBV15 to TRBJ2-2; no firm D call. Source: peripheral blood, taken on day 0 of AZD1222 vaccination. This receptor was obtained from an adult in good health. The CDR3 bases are TGTGCCACCAGCAGACCCCACGCCGGGGAGCTGTTTTTT. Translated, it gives CATSRPHAGELFF.